A single sample gave rise to the 24 T cell receptor beta chains below, sequenced in a study of blood T cell repertoires in COVID-19. Only in-frame clones appear in the TCRdb table, and some are missing; sequencing was by immunoSEQ multiplex PCR. The sample has some 9,800 clones, about 80% seen once. Sequencing input: peripheral blood. Receptors originate from a human donor in a cohort sampled during active COVID-19.

The chain uses TRBV5-1 and TRBJ2-1; D is possibly TRBD2 (6 bases). There are 18 residues in the CDR3. Trimming cost V 4 bases and J 0 bases, with 20 bases left between them. Germline loops: CDR1 SGHRS, CDR2 YFSETQ. The CDR3 nucleotides read TGCGCCAGCAGCGCGGGACTCCTCAACCCCCCCTCCTACAATGAGCAGTTCTTC. Amino acids: CASSAGLLNPPSYNEQFF.

J is TRBJ1-1 and V is TRBV2; 9 nucleotides match TRBD1. The CDR3 is made up of 14 amino acids. In germline, CDR1 is SNHLY, CDR2 FYNNEI. V shed 2 bases and J 7 bases; nucleotides not matched to a gene: 5. DNA of the CDR3: TGTGCCAGCAGTGAAAACAGGGGGCTGGGTGAAGCTTTCTTT. Protein sequence: CASSENRGLGEAFF.

This chain uses TRBV10-2 with TRBJ2-7, with 7 bases fitting TRBD2. Germline V gene lookup returns CDR1 WSHSY and CDR2 SAAADI. The CDR3 has 13 residues. The ends lost 8 bases at V and 7 bases at J; junction bases unmatched: 11. The chain's CDR3 is CASSPAGPPEQYF. CDR3 sequence (DNA): TGCGCCAGCTCCCCAGCGGGGCCACCAGAGCAGTACTTC.

This clone was seen just once. The rearrangement uses TRBV18 and TRBJ1-2; D is unclear. The CDR3 extends over 11 amino acids. CDR1 is KGHSH, CDR2 LQKENI, per germline. With 5 bases removed from V and 14 bases from J, the gap between germline ends came to 15 bases. CDR3 residues: CASSERGPLTF. The CDR3 DNA is TGTGCCAGCTCAGAGCGAGGCCCCTTGACCTTC.

The chain combines TRBV28 with TRBJ2-5; 7 nucleotides line up with TRBD1. In germline, CDR1 is MDHEN, CDR2 SYDVKM. CDR3 length: 12 residues. J gave up 6 bases and V 6 bases, and 4 bases lay outside the gene matches. This CDR3 reads CASRQGRKTQYF. The CDR3 nucleotides read TGTGCCAGCAGACAGGGGAGAAAGACCCAGTACTTC.

This clone appeared once. The chain's CDR3 is CASSLDSPNQPQHF. In nucleotides, the CDR3 is TGCGCCAGCAGCTTGGACAGCCCGAATCAGCCCCAGCATTTT. This chain joins TRBV5-1 and TRBJ1-5; D remains ambiguous. CDR3 size: 14 residues. Trimming pared 0 bases from V and 4 bases from J, leaving 8 bases between. Per the germline V gene, CDR1 is SGHRS and CDR2 is YFSETQ.

V and J are TRBV19 and TRBJ2-7, with D hard to call. V lost 0 bases, J lost 0 bases, and 6 bases lay in between. The CDR3 has 14 residues. Germline assignment: CDR1 LNHDA and CDR2 SQIVND (reference sequence). The CDR3 DNA reads TGTGCCAGTAGTATAGACGTAAACTCCTACGAGCAGTACTTC. Protein product: CASSIDVNSYEQYF.

This clone has only a few counts. Additional DNA sequences in this sample encode the identical CDR3. The rearrangement joins TRBV30 to TRBJ1-1; D remains ambiguous. Trimming shortened V by 5 bases and J by 5 bases, and 9 bases separated the two germline ends. There are 11 residues in the CDR3. Germline V gives CDR1 GTSNPN, CDR2 SVGIG (reference sequence). Here the CDR3 reads CAWARGTEAFF. CDR3 DNA sequence: TGTGCCTGGGCTCGGGGAACTGAAGCTTTCTTT.

The V call is TRBV5-1, the J call TRBJ1-4; possibly TRBD1 for D (6 bases). V gave up 5 bases and J gave up 8 bases, with 13 bases separating them. The CDR3 has 13 residues. The germline CDR1 and CDR2 sequences are SGHRS and YFSETQ. CDR3 bases: TGCGCCAGCAGGGACAGCGGGGGGGAAAAACTGTTTTTT. As protein: CASRDSGGEKLFF.

J is TRBJ2-7 and V is TRBV30; the D is unclear. Trimming pared 2 bases from V and 4 bases from J, leaving 9 bases between. Germline CDR1 is GTSNPN and CDR2 is SVGIG (reference sequence). The CDR3 is 12 residues long. The CDR3 loop is CAWSPRGYEQYF. The CDR3 DNA is TGTGCCTGGAGTCCACGAGGATACGAGCAGTACTTC.

The chain uses TRBV28 and TRBJ2-1; 7 bases match TRBD1. J gave up 3 bases and V 6 bases, and 5 bases lay outside the gene matches. Germline V gives CDR1 MDHEN, CDR2 SYDVKM. The CDR3 runs 14 residues. This CDR3 is CASRGDRNYNEQFF. The CDR3 region has the DNA TGTGCCAGCAGAGGGGACAGAAACTACAATGAGCAGTTCTTC.

J is TRBJ2-1 and V is TRBV27, with D possibly being TRBD2 (7 bases). Trimming pared 0 bases from V and 9 bases from J, leaving 9 bases between. The germline V gene has CDR1 MNHEY and CDR2 SMNVEV (reference sequence). This CDR3 is 13 amino acids long. The CDR3 DNA follows: TGTGCCAGCAGTTTATCGAGGGGGGGTGAGCAGTTCTTC. Encoded protein: CASSLSRGGEQFF.

The rearrangement joins TRBV4-1 to TRBJ1-2; 8 bases fit TRBD1. The CDR3 sequence is 18 residues long. J lost 3 bases, V lost 0 bases, and 12 bases had no gene match. CDR1 and CDR2 from the germline V gene are MGHRA and YSYEKL. CDR3 sequence (DNA): TGCGCCAGCAGCCAAGAGGCATCAGGGGGCGCGGGTGACTATGGCTACACCTTC. Residues: CASSQEASGGAGDYGYTF.

There are a few counts of this clone. The chain recombines TRBV5-1 with TRBJ2-1, with 10 bases lining up with TRBD1. Germline V CDR1 and CDR2: SGHRS, YFSETQ. V was pared by 2 bases and J by 9 bases, with 8 bases of the junction left unmatched. The CDR3 is 15 residues long. This CDR3 reads CASSLRTGGIGEQFF. The CDR3 DNA reads as TGCGCCAGCAGCTTACGGACAGGGGGAATAGGTGAGCAGTTCTTC.

The chain has TRBV18 and TRBJ1-1; D perhaps matches TRBD1 (5 bases). The ends were cut back, 2 bases at V and 2 bases at J, with 9 bases in the middle. In germline, CDR1 is KGHSH, CDR2 LQKENI. This CDR3 has 14 amino acids. In nucleotides, the CDR3 is TGTGCCAGCTCACCAGACAGAGATAACACTGAAGCTTTCTTT. Translated, it gives CASSPDRDNTEAFF.

The genes are TRBV6-2 or TRBV6-3 and TRBJ2-5, with TRBD2 matching 8 bases. This CDR3 spans 14 amino acids. Losses at the gene ends were 5 bases for V and 5 bases for J; bases not matched to a gene: 7. CDR1 and CDR2 from the germline V gene are MNHEY and SVGEGT. In DNA, the CDR3 is TGTGCCAGCAGTACCGGACTAGCTGGTGAGACCCAGTACTTC. Translation gives CASSTGLAGETQYF.

This chain joins TRBV7-9 and TRBJ1-2; D perhaps matches TRBD1 (6 bases). This CDR3 is built from 14 residues. Trimming took 5 bases from V and 8 from J, leaving 18 bases between them. CDR1 SEHNR and CDR2 FQNEAQ come from the germline V gene (reference sequence). The CDR3 protein is CASSQSTGLGGYTF. CDR3 in DNA: TGTGCCAGCAGCCAGTCGACAGGACTGGGGGGCTACACCTTC.

This rearrangement joins TRBV7-6 to TRBJ2-2, with D perhaps TRBD1 (7 bases). V lost 0 bases and J 0 bases, leaving 14 bases between the germline ends. The CDR3 has 18 amino acids. Germline CDR1 reads SGHVS; CDR2 reads FNYEAQ. Here the CDR3 DNA reads TGTGCCAGCAGCTTAGCGCTGCCAGGGGGGACGAACACCGGGGAGCTGTTTTTT. Translation gives CASSLALPGGTNTGELFF.

The gene calls are TRBV4-3 and TRBJ2-3; D call uncertain. This CDR3 is built from 13 residues. Trimming cost V 0 bases and J 6 bases, with 7 bases left between them. CDR1 is LGHNA, CDR2 YSLEER, per germline. DNA for the CDR3: TGCGCCAGCAGCCAAGATTATTCCGATACGCAGTATTTT. This translates into CASSQDYSDTQYF.

This clone is a singleton in its sample. V is TRBV6-6 and J is TRBJ2-5, with D possibly being TRBD1 (5 bases). This CDR3 region has 15 residues. Germline CDR1 and CDR2: MNHNY and SVGAGI (reference sequence). V was pared by 5 bases and J by 2 bases, with 15 bases between. The CDR3 loop reads CASSAPVGPQETQYF. CDR3 nucleotides: TGTGCCAGCAGTGCACCCGTGGGGCCTCAAGAGACCCAGTACTTC.

The chain carries TRBV15 and TRBJ1-3; no definite D call. CDR1 is LNHNV and CDR2 is YYDKDF in the germline V gene (reference sequence). Between the trimmed V and J ends, which lost 0 bases and 2 bases, there was a span of 11 bases. The CDR3 has 16 amino acids. CDR3 sequence reads: CATSRDLATTGNTIYF. The CDR3 DNA sequence: TGTGCCACCAGCAGAGATTTGGCGACAACTGGAAACACCATATATTTT.

This chain uses TRBV28 with TRBJ1-2, with D uncertain. The CDR3 covers 15 residues. Trimming shortened V by 2 bases and J by 3 bases, and 13 bases separated the two germline ends. Germline loops: CDR1 MDHEN, CDR2 SYDVKM. In nucleotides, the CDR3 is TGTGCCAGCAGTTTACCCCCGGGGAGGGACTATGGCTACACCTTC. The encoded protein is CASSLPPGRDYGYTF.

The CDR3 spells CASSGGTAEGWETQYF. The DNA of the CDR3 is TGTGCCAGCAGTGGGGGGACTGCGGAGGGGTGGGAGACCCAGTACTTC. This rearrangement joins TRBV6-2 or TRBV6-3 to TRBJ2-5; a weak D match, TRBD2 (6 bases). The CDR3 has 16 amino acids. The V and J ends lost 5 bases and 5 bases respectively, with 21 bases between them. Germline V gene data show CDR1 as MNHEY and CDR2 as SVGEGT.

The count of this clone is one. The rearrangement links TRBV5-1 to TRBJ2-7; 8 bases map to TRBD2. V was clipped by 4 bases and J by 2 bases; unmatched bases: 8. The CDR3 runs 15 residues. Germline assignment: CDR1 SGHRS and CDR2 YFSETQ. Here the CDR3 DNA reads TGCGCCAGCAGCGGCGGGGGGAGGGGTCCCTACGAGCAGTACTTC. This encodes CASSGGGRGPYEQYF.